The TCR beta chain under discussion was sequenced for a study of spatial heterogeneity in lung cancer. The wider study: Sequenced were any available follow-up PBMC samples, which had been obtained a median of about two years after resection. Within raw reads, each unique TCR and UMI combination appeared on average more than ten times.

TCRdb ran MiXCR on the 5' RACE reads and lists one entry per CDR3 protein. The sample holds 60,000 to 85,000 distinct CDR3 sequences; about 9.5% are singletons and the top ten take less than 2%. Germline values: CDR1 DFQATT, CDR2 SNEGSKA (reference sequence). The CDR3 length is 12 residues. Trimming cost V 8 bases and J 0 bases, with 8 bases left between them. The sample holds many counts of this clonotype. The time point here: blood at routine non-recurrence follow-up after resection. Unsorted whole RNA of tumor, nontumor lung or frozen PBMC was sequenced. The sequencing here drew on PBMCs, taken at follow-up. This receptor was obtained from a female donor with early-stage non-small cell lung cancer. This sequence joins TRBV20-1 and TRBJ1-5; D call uncertain. The CDR3 reads CSSGYSNQPQHF. The DNA of the CDR3 is TGCAGTAGTGGATATAGCAATCAGCCCCAGCATTTT.